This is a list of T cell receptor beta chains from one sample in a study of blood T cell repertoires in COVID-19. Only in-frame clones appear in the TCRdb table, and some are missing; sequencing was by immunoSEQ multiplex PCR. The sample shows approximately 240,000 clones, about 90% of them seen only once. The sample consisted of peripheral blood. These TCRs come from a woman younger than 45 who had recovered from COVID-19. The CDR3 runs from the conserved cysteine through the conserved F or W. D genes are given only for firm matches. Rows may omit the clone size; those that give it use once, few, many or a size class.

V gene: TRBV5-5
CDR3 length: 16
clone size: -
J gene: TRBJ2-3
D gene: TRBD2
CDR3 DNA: TGTGCCAGCAGCTTGGGCGCCGGAGCGGGATCAGATACGCAGTATTTT
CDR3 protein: CASSLGAGAGSDTQYF

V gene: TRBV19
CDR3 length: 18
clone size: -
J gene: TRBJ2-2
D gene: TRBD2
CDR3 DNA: TGTGCCAGTAGTATCCGACTAGCGGGGGCCGCGAACACCGGGGAGCTGTTTTTT
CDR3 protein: CASSIRLAGAANTGELFF

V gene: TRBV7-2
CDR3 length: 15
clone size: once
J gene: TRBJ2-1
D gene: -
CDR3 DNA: TGTGCCAGCAGCTTAGCCGCGGGCTCCTACAATGAGCAGTTCTTC
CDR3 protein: CASSLAAGSYNEQFF

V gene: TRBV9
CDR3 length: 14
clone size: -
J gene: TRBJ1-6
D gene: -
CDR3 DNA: TGTGCCAGCAGCGTAGGAGTCGGTAATTCACCCCTCCACTTT
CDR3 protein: CASSVGVGNSPLHF

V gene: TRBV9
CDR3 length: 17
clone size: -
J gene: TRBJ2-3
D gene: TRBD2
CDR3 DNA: TGTGCCAGCAGCCCCCGGACTAGCGGGGTTTTCACAGATACGCAGTATTTT
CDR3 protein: CASSPRTSGVFTDTQYF

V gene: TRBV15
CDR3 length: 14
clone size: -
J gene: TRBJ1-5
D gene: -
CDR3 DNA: TGTGCCACCAGCACCGGACAGTTCTATCAGCCCCAGCATTTT
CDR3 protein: CATSTGQFYQPQHF

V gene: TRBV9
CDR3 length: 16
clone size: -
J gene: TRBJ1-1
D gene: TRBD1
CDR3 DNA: TGTGCCAGCAGCGTACAATATGGACAGGGTGAGACTGAAGCTTTCTTT
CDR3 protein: CASSVQYGQGETEAFF

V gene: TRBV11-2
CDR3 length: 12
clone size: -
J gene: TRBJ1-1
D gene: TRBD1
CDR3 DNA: TGTGCCAGCAGCTTAGGGACAGGGGAGGCTTTCTTT
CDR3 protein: CASSLGTGEAFF

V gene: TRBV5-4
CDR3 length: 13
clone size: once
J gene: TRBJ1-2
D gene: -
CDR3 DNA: TGTGCCAGCAGCCCCGTCGGGGATTATGGCTACACCTTC
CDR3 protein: CASSPVGDYGYTF

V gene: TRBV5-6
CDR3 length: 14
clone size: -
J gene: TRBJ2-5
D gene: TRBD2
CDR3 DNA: TGTGCCAGCAGAACTAGCGGGGAGAGTGAGACCCAGTACTTC
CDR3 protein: CASRTSGESETQYF

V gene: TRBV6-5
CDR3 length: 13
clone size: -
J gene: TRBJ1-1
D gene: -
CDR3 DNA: TGTGCCAGCAGTTATTCGGCAGCGAAAGAAGCTTTCTTT
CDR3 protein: CASSYSAAKEAFF

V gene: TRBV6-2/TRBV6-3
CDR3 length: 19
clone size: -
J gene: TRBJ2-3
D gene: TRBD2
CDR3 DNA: TGTGCCAGCAGTTACTCACCTAGCGGGGGGGCCGGAAGCACAGATACGCAGTATTTT
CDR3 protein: CASSYSPSGGAGSTDTQYF

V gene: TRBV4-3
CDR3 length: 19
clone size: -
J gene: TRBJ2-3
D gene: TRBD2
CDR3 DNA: TGCGCCAGCAGCCAGAGAGGGCCTACTAGCGTGCCCCCCCCAGATACGCAGTATTTT
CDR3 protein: CASSQRGPTSVPPPDTQYF

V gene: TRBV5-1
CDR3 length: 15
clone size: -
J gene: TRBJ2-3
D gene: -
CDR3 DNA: TGCGCCAGCAGCTTGGAGGGGGCGCGGGGAGATACGCAGTATTTT
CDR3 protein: CASSLEGARGDTQYF

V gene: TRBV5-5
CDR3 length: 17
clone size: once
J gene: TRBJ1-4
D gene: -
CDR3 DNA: TGTGCCAGCAGCTTGGTGGGGGGGCACGGGACTAATGAAAAACTGTTTTTT
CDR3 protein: CASSLVGGHGTNEKLFF

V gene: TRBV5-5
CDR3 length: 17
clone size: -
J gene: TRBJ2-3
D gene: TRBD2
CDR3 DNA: TGTGCCAGCAGCTTGGCCCAGACTGCGGGGGGACCAGATACGCAGTATTTT
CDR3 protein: CASSLAQTAGGPDTQYF

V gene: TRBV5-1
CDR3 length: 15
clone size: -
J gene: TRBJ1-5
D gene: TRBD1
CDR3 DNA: TGCGCCAGCAGCATTGGGACAGGAGGGTTTCAGCCCCAGCATTTT
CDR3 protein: CASSIGTGGFQPQHF

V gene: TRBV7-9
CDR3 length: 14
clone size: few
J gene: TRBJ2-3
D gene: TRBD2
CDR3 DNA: TGTGCCAGCAGCTATCTAGCGGGGGTGGATACGCAGTATTTT
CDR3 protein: CASSYLAGVDTQYF

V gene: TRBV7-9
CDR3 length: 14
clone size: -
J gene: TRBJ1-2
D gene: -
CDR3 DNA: TGTGCCAGCAGCCCAAGGGAGAGCAACTATGGCTACACCTTC
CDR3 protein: CASSPRESNYGYTF

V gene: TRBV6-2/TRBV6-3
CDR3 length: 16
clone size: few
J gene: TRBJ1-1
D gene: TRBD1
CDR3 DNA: TGTGCCAGCAGTCCCGGGACAGGGGGTAGGGTCACTGAAGCTTTCTTT
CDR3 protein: CASSPGTGGRVTEAFF

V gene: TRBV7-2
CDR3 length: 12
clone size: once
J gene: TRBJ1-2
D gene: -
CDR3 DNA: TGTGCCAGCAGCTCCAGGAACTATGGCTACACCTTC
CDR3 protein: CASSSRNYGYTF

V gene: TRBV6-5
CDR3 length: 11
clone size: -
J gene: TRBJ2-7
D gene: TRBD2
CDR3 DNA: TGTGCCAGCGGACTAGCCTACGAGCAGTACTTC
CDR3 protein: CASGLAYEQYF

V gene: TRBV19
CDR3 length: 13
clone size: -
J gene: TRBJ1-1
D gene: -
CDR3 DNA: TGTGCCAGTAGTTCGGGTCCGGGGACTGAAGCTTTCTTT
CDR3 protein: CASSSGPGTEAFF

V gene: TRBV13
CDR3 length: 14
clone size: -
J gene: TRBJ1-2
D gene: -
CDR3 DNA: TGTGCCAGCAGCCCGTTACTAAACCCGTATGGCTACACCTTC
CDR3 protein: CASSPLLNPYGYTF

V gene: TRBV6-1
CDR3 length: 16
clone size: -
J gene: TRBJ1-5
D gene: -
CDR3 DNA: TGTGCCAGCAGTGAACTTGGAGGCGGCCAAAATCAGCCCCAGCATTTT
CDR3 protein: CASSELGGGQNQPQHF

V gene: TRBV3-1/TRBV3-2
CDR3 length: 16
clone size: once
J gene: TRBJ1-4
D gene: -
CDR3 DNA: TGTGCCAGCAGCCAAACTTCCGGGAGGAAGGGGGAAAAACTGTTTTTT
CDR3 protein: CASSQTSGRKGEKLFF

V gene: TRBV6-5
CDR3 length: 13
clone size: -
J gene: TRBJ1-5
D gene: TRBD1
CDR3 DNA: TGTGCCAGCGGACAGGGGAACAATCAGCCCCAGCATTTT
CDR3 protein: CASGQGNNQPQHF

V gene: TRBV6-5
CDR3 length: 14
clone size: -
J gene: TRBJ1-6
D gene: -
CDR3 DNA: TGTGCCAGCGGGAGGGTCTCCTATAATTCACCCCTCCACTTT
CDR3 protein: CASGRVSYNSPLHF

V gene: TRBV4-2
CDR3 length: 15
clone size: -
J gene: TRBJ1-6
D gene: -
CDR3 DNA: TGTGCCAGCAGCCAAGCTACCCAGGGCGAATCACCCCTCCACTTT
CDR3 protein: CASSQATQGESPLHF

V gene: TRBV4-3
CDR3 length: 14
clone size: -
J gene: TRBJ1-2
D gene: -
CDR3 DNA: TGCGCCAGCAGCCAAGGATGGGCCAGCTATGGCTACACCTTC
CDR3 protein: CASSQGWASYGYTF

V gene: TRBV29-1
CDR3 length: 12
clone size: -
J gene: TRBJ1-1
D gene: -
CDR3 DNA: TGCAGCGTTGACAGGGGTGGCACTGAAGCTTTCTTT
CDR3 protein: CSVDRGGTEAFF

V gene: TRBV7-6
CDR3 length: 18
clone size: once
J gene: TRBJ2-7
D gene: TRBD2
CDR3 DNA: TGTGCCAGCAGCCATAGTGGGAGACGGAGCGGGGGGGACTACGAGCAGTACTTC
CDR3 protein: CASSHSGRRSGGDYEQYF

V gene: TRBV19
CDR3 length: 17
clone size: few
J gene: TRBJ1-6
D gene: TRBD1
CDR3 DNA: TGTGCCAGTAGCCCAGACAGGGGGCGGCCCTTCCGGTCACCCCTCCACTTT
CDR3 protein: CASSPDRGRPFRSPLHF

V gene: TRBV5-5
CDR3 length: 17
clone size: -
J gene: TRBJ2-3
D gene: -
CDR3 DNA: TGTGCCAGCAGCCCGGCCGGGTATGGCCTCAGCACAGATACGCAGTATTTT
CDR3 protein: CASSPAGYGLSTDTQYF

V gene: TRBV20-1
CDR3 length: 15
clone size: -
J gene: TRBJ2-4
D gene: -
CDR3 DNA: TGCAGTGCTAGTCGGCTGGGGGCGGCCAAAAACATTCAGTACTTC
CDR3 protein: CSASRLGAAKNIQYF

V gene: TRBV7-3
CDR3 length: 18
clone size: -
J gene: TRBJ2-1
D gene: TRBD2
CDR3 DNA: TGTGCCAGCAGCTTAGGACCCCCGGGACTAGCGGTATACAATGAGCAGTTCTTC
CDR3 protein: CASSLGPPGLAVYNEQFF

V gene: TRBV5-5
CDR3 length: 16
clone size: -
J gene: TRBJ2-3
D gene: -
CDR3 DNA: TGTGCCAGCACAGGGGGCGCGGGAGCTAGCACAGATACGCAGTATTTT
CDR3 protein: CASTGGAGASTDTQYF

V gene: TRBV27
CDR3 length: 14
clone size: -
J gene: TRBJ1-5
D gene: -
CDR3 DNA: TGTGCCAGCAGGCCCGTGGGGGGTGCTCAGCCCCAGCATTTT
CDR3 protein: CASRPVGGAQPQHF

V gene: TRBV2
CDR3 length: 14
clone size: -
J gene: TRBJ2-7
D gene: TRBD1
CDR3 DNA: TGTGCCAGCAGCGGTAGGACAGGGTTAAACGAGCAGTACTTC
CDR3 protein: CASSGRTGLNEQYF

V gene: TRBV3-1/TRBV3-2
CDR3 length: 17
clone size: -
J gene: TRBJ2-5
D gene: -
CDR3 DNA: TGTGCCAGCAGCCAAGATGGGTTAGGAGGGGGACTACGGACCCAGTACTTC
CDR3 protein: CASSQDGLGGGLRTQYF

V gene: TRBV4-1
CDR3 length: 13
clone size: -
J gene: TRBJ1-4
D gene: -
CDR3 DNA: TGCGCCAGCAGCCAGAACAGGGATGAAAAACTGTTTTTT
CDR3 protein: CASSQNRDEKLFF

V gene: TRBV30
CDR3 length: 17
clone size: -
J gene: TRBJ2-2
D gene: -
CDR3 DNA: TGTGCCTGGTCGGGGGGTTGGGACAGGACGAACACCGGGGAGCTGTTTTTT
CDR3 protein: CAWSGGWDRTNTGELFF

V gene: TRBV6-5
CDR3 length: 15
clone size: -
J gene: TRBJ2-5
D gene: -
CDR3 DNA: TGTGCCAGCAGCCTTTCCGGGACACACCAAGAGACCCAGTACTTC
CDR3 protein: CASSLSGTHQETQYF

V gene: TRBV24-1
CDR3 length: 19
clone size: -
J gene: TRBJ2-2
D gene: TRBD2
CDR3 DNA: TGTGCCACCAGGATCCTCGGGCTAGCGGGGGCTCTGAACACCGGGGAGCTGTTTTTT
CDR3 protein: CATRILGLAGALNTGELFF

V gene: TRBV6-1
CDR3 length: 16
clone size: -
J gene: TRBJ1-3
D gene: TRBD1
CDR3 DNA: TGTGCCAGCAGTGAAGTGACAGGGATAACTGGAAACACCATATATTTT
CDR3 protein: CASSEVTGITGNTIYF

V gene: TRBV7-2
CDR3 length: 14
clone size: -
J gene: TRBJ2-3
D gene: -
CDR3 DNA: TGTGCCAGCCTAGCTTATATGGGCACAGATACGCAGTATTTT
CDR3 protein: CASLAYMGTDTQYF

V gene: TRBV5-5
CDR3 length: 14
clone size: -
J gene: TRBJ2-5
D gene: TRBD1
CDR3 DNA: TGTGCCAGCAGCTTGGAGGACAGGGGGGAGACCCAGTACTTC
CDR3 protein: CASSLEDRGETQYF

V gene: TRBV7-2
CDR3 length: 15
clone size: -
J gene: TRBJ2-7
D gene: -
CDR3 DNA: TGTGCCAGCAGCTTAGACAGGGCCCGTGCTTACGAGCAGTACTTC
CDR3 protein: CASSLDRARAYEQYF

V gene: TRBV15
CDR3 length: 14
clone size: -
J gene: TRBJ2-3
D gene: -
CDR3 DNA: TGTGCCACCAGCACAAACAGGGAGTGGAGTACGCAGTATTTT
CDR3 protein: CATSTNREWSTQYF

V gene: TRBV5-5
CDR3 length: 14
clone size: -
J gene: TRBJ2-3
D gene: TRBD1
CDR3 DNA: TGTGCCAGCCTCGGACAGGGTAACACAGATACGCAGTATTTT
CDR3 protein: CASLGQGNTDTQYF

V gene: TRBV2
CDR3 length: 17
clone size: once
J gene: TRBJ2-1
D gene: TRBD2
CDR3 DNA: TGTGCCAGCAGTGAAGCTAGCGGGGACCCCTCCTACAATGAGCAGTTCTTC
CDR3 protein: CASSEASGDPSYNEQFF